One sample yielded the 18 T cell receptor beta chains listed below, sequenced in a study of blood T cell repertoires in COVID-19 (dated by TCRdb to 2018 to 2020). To prepare the library, the immunoSEQ multiplex PCR assay was applied. The table was pulled from immuneACCESS by TCRdb, which kept in-frame rearrangements only. Such tables lose some clones; where checked, under half of the loss comes from unresolved V genes, and the rest has no known cause. A total of over 60,000 clones appear in this sample, more than 75% of them only once. In total, the top ten clones hold 1.3% of the sample. The sequenced sample was peripheral blood. These receptors were obtained from a man aged 60 to 69 with acute or convalescent COVID-19.

The chain carries TRBV5-1 and TRBJ1-1, with 7 bases identical to TRBD1. Germline lookup yields CDR1 SGHRS and CDR2 YFSETQ. V lost 0 bases and J lost 11; bases outside the gene matches: 13. The CDR3 sequence is 15 residues long. CDR3 residues: CASSLAPGAQGLAFF. In DNA, the CDR3 is TGCGCCAGCAGCTTGGCCCCGGGCGCACAGGGGTTGGCTTTCTTT.

The chain combines TRBV15 with TRBJ1-4; D ambiguous. The germline V gene encodes CDR1 LNHNV and CDR2 YYDKDF (reference sequence). This CDR3 region has 14 residues. Trimming removed 8 bases at V and 3 bases at J, with 13 bases between. CDR3 sequence reads: CATRRVRANEKLFF. The CDR3 DNA follows: TGTGCCACCCGCCGGGTGCGTGCTAATGAAAAACTGTTTTTT. The complete variable domain, with remaining parts taken from reference TRBV15 and TRBJ1-4, reads DAMVIQNPRYQVTQFGKPVTLSCSQTLNHNVMYWYQQKSSQAPKLLFHYYDKDFNNEADTPDNFQSRRPNTSFCFLDIRSPGLGDTAMYLCATRRVRANEKLFFGSGTQLSVL.

This sequence joins TRBV30 and TRBJ1-5, with a possible D match to TRBD1 (5 bases). Between the trimmed V and J ends, which lost 0 bases and 7 bases, there was a span of 16 bases. Germline CDR1 GTSNPN, CDR2 SVGIG (reference sequence). The CDR3 has 15 amino acids. Here the CDR3 DNA reads TGTGCCTGGAGTGTACGTTCGGGGGTCCGGCAGCCCCAGCATTTT. It is translated as CAWSVRSGVRQPQHF.

This chain links TRBV5-1 with TRBJ2-7, with D tentatively TRBD2 (5 bases). Looked up from germline, CDR1 is SGHRS and CDR2 is YFSETQ. The CDR3 length is 14 residues. Trimming stripped 1 base from V and 2 bases from J, with 10 bases between. In DNA, the CDR3 is TGCGCCAGCAGCTTGTGGCCGGGGACCTACGAGCAGTACTTC. Residues: CASSLWPGTYEQYF.

The rearrangement links TRBV2 to TRBJ1-6; 7 nucleotides align to TRBD1. This CDR3 contains 16 residues. The trim removed 5 bases at V and 0 bases at J, leaving 4 bases unmatched. CDR1 SNHLY and CDR2 FYNNEI come from the germline V gene. CDR3 loop: CASSKQGSSYNSPLHF. The CDR3 nucleotides read TGTGCCAGCAGTAAACAGGGGAGCTCCTATAATTCACCCCTCCACTTT.

The gene calls are TRBV7-3 and TRBJ2-6, with D possibly matching TRBD1 (6 bases). V shed 2 bases and J shed 4 bases, with 15 bases lying between them. The CDR3 has 17 residues. Germline loops: CDR1 SGHTA, CDR2 FQGTGA. The CDR3 loop is CASSLRTGTAGANVLTF. The CDR3 DNA sequence: TGTGCCAGCAGCTTACGTACAGGGACGGCCGGGGCCAACGTCCTGACTTTC. Combining the CDR3 with reference TRBV7-3 and TRBJ2-6 gives the whole variable domain GAGVSQTPSNKVTEKGKYVELRCDPISGHTALYWYRQSLGQGPEFLIYFQGTGAADDSGLPNDRFFAVRPEGSVSTLKIQRTERGDSAVYLCASSLRTGTAGANVLTFGAGSRLTVL.

V usage is TRBV19 and J usage is TRBJ2-1; 7 bases line up with TRBD1. The germline gives CDR1 LNHDA, CDR2 SQIVND (reference sequence). The CDR3 length is 19 residues. Trimming at V came to 1 base and at J to 5 bases, leaving 17 bases not matched to a gene. The CDR3: CASSIAARRDSPINNEQFF. CDR3 nucleotides: TGTGCCAGTAGTATAGCAGCCCGACGGGACAGCCCAATTAACAATGAGCAGTTCTTC.

The gene calls are TRBV27 and TRBJ1-5; 8 nucleotides match TRBD1. CDR3 length equals 15 residues. The germline V gene encodes CDR1 MNHEY and CDR2 SMNVEV (reference sequence). The J segment lost 2 bases and the V segment lost 3 bases, leaving 3 bases of the junction unmatched. The CDR3 loop is CASSFSTGGNQPQHF. Written as DNA, the CDR3 is TGTGCCAGCAGTTTCTCGACAGGGGGCAATCAGCCCCAGCATTTT.

The chain employs TRBV19 and TRBJ1-1; 8 bases align to TRBD1. The CDR3 is 14 amino acids. After removal of 5 bases from V and 1 base from J, the junction contained 3 bases not matched to a gene. Germline lookup yields CDR1 LNHDA and CDR2 SQIVND (reference sequence). The CDR3 DNA sequence: TGTGCCAGTAGTGTCACAGGGGGGAACACTGAAGCTTTCTTT. This gives the protein CASSVTGGNTEAFF.

V is TRBV18 and J is TRBJ1-3; D not resolved. CDR1 KGHSH and CDR2 LQKENI come from the germline V gene. The ends were cut back, 3 bases at V and 0 bases at J, with 6 bases in the middle. The CDR3 runs to 14 residues. CDR3 sequence: CASSPIDSGNTIYF. The CDR3 bases are TGTGCCAGCTCACCCATAGACTCTGGAAACACCATATATTTT.

The V and J genes are TRBV27 and TRBJ2-7; D unresolved. Germline V lookup: CDR1 MNHEY, CDR2 SMNVEV (reference sequence). V was clipped by 4 bases and J by 2 bases, with 9 bases between them. The CDR3 has 13 amino acids. The DNA for the CDR3 is TGTGCCAGCAGTTACAGAGTTACCTACGAGCAGTACTTC. Protein sequence: CASSYRVTYEQYF.

This chain uses TRBV2 with TRBJ1-6; unclear D gene. The CDR3 runs to 13 residues. The V gene's germline CDR1 is SNHLY and CDR2 FYNNEI. The ends were cut back, 7 bases at V and 9 bases at J, with 13 bases in the middle. The CDR3 bases are TGTGCCAGCAAGGGCGGGTTGCTTTCACCCCTCCACTTT. Translating gives CASKGGLLSPLHF.

This sequence joins TRBV7-9 and TRBJ2-3; 12 bases agree with TRBD1. The germline V gene encodes CDR1 SEHNR and CDR2 FQNEAQ (reference sequence). V shed 4 bases and J 5 bases; nucleotides not matched to a gene: 4. The CDR3 is 15 residues long. Here the CDR3 reads CASSSGQGAGDTQYF. The CDR3 bases are TGTGCCAGCAGCTCGGGACAGGGGGCAGGAGATACGCAGTATTTT. Using reference TRBV7-9 and TRBJ2-3 for the parts outside the CDR3, the full variable domain is DTGVSQNPRHKITKRGQNVTFRCDPISEHNRLYWYRQTLGQGPEFLTYFQNEAQLEKSRLLSDRFSAERPKGSFSTLEIQRTEQGDSAMYLCASSSGQGAGDTQYFGPGTRLTVL.

This clone was picked up one time. This chain links TRBV5-1 with TRBJ1-1, with unresolved D. Germline-derived CDR1 and CDR2 are SGHRS and YFSETQ. The CDR3 is made up of 15 amino acids. Trimming shortened V by 1 base and J by 5 bases, and 15 bases separated the two germline ends. The CDR3 spells CASSLLSRGDTEAFF. The CDR3 DNA sequence: TGCGCCAGCAGCTTGTTATCCCGCGGGGATACTGAAGCTTTCTTT. Looking up the rest from reference TRBV5-1 and TRBJ1-1 gives the full variable domain: KAGVTQTPRYLIKTRGQQVTLSCSPISGHRSVSWYQQTPGQGLQFLFEYFSETQRNKGNFPGRFSGRQFSNSRSEMNVSTLELGDSALYLCASSLLSRGDTEAFFGQGTRLTVV.

The chain employs TRBV3-1 (or the pseudogene TRBV3-2) and TRBJ1-1, with TRBD1 matching over 8 bases. The CDR3 totals 15 residues. Germline values: CDR1 LGHDT, CDR2 YNNKEL (reference sequence). The junction had 9 bases not matched to a gene; V was cut back by 4 bases and J by 5 bases. The CDR3 loop is CASSPRWTGSTEAFF. CDR3 in DNA: TGTGCCAGCAGCCCTAGATGGACAGGGTCTACTGAAGCTTTCTTT.

The rearrangement uses TRBV19 and TRBJ2-3; no firm D call. The CDR3 sequence is 12 residues long. Trimming removed 7 bases at V and 3 bases at J, with 8 bases between. The germline gives CDR1 LNHDA, CDR2 SQIVND (reference sequence). CDR3 sequence (DNA): TGTGCCAGTATGTCCCGGACAGATACGCAGTATTTT. This gives the protein CASMSRTDTQYF.

The chain recombines TRBV5-1 with TRBJ1-1; D is ambiguous. Trimming pared 3 bases from V and 0 bases from J, leaving 9 bases between. The V gene's germline CDR1 is SGHRS and CDR2 YFSETQ. CDR3 length equals 14 residues. The CDR3 spells CASSSDGMNTEAFF. The CDR3 DNA follows: TGCGCCAGCAGCTCTGACGGGATGAACACTGAAGCTTTCTTT.

The chain uses TRBV29-1 and TRBJ1-1, with 9 bases lining up with TRBD1. The CDR3 has 15 residues. Per germline, CDR1 SQVTM and CDR2 ANQGSEA. The junction had 6 bases not matched to a gene; V was cut back by 0 bases and J by 4 bases. The CDR3 sequence is CSVEERDRVTTEAFF. The CDR3 nucleotides read TGCAGCGTTGAAGAACGGGACAGGGTGACCACTGAAGCTTTCTTT.